This is a list of T cell receptor beta chains from one sample in a study of graft-versus-host responses after intestinal transplantation. These receptors have no known antigen. The assay was immunoSEQ multiplex PCR, and TCRdb's table has in-frame clones only and misses some. The table shows around 100,000 clones, with 85% to 95% occurring only once. The input for sequencing was unstimulated CD8+ T cells sorted from spleen or lymph node cells, taken before transplant. These receptor sequences come from a human donor who was the organ donor for an intestinal transplant. The CDR3 runs from the conserved cysteine through the conserved F or W. A D gene is named only where the DNA matches it firmly. Clone sizes are given selectively: once, few, many, or a class where the clone is expanded.

V	size	D	J	CDR3	DNA
TRBV9	.	.	TRBJ2-1	CASSGTGRVNEQFF	TGTGCCAGCAGCGGGACAGGGAGGGTCAATGAGCAGTTCTTC
TRBV30	once	.	TRBJ1-1	CAWSVGQNTEAFF	TGTGCCTGGAGTGTGGGACAGAACACTGAAGCTTTCTTT
TRBV9	.	TRBD2	TRBJ2-3	CASSVTSGSTDTQYF	TGTGCCAGCAGCGTTACTAGCGGGAGCACAGATACGCAGTATTTT
TRBV9	.	.	TRBJ2-3	CASSVGWRAMSTDTQYF	TGTGCCAGCAGCGTAGGGTGGAGGGCTATGAGCACAGATACGCAGTATTTT
TRBV27	.	.	TRBJ2-7	CASSLGGLYEQYF	TGTGCCAGCAGTTTAGGGGGGCTCTACGAGCAGTACTTC
TRBV30	.	.	TRBJ1-2	CAWSDNYGYTF	TGTGCCTGGAGTGACAACTATGGCTACACCTTC
TRBV7-9	.	.	TRBJ2-7	CASSLAAGIEQYF	TGTGCCAGCAGCTTAGCGGCGGGGATCGAGCAGTACTTC
TRBV9	.	.	TRBJ2-3	CASRSGSTDTQYF	TGTGCCAGCCGTAGCGGTAGCACAGATACGCAGTATTTT
TRBV6-5	.	TRBD1	TRBJ2-7	CASSLTGDEQYF	TGTGCCAGCAGTTTAACAGGGGACGAGCAGTACTTC
TRBV9	.	TRBD1	TRBJ2-4	CASSTRTGDGNIQYF	TGTGCCAGCAGCACCCGGACAGGGGACGGGAACATTCAGTACTTC
TRBV5-6	.	.	TRBJ1-1	CASSWGGTEAFF	TGTGCCAGCAGCTGGGGGGGCACTGAAGCTTTCTTT
TRBV9	.	.	TRBJ2-2	CASSPGGSGELFF	TGTGCCAGCAGCCCCGGGGGATCCGGGGAGCTGTTTTTT
TRBV4-1	.	TRBD1	TRBJ2-7	CASSQDDRVLSYEQYF	TGCGCCAGCAGCCAAGACGACAGGGTACTCTCCTACGAGCAGTACTTC
TRBV4-3	.	.	TRBJ2-1	CASSQVALGADEQFF	TGCGCCAGCAGCCAAGTGGCGCTCGGGGCTGATGAGCAGTTCTTC